Presented here are 21 T cell receptor beta chains from one specimen sequenced in a study of post-analysis software for immune sequencing data. Researchers reported that TCR beta cDNA libraries carried unique molecular identifiers. TCRdb itself ran the PCR reads through MiXCR, one entry per CDR3 protein. Of more than 500,000 distinct CDR3 sequences detected, 34% appear once; the ten largest clones hold 4.5% to 7.5%. General study points: With TRBV5-6, TRBV5-1 and TRBV20-1 included, several TRBV segments were more frequent in patients than in controls.

No antigens are known for them. The sequencing input was blood. The receptors were gathered from a girl under 18 with multiple sclerosis.

This clonotype was counted a few times. CDR3 loop: CASSGGQINYEQYF. In DNA form, the CDR3 reads TGTGCCAGCAGCGGGGGACAGATTAACTACGAGCAGTACTTC. The V and J genes are TRBV5-8 and TRBJ2-7; 7 bases match TRBD1. The CDR3 has 14 amino acids. Losses at the gene ends were 4 bases for V and 3 bases for J; bases not matched to a gene: 7. Germline V CDR1 and CDR2: SGHTS, YDEGEE.

This chain uses TRBV6-5 with TRBJ2-5; 8 bases line up with TRBD2. The CDR3 totals 15 residues. The V gene's germline CDR1 is MNHEY and CDR2 SVGAGI. Trimming took 5 bases from V and 1 from J; bases not matched to a gene: 6. The CDR3 reads CASSRAGVSQETQYF. The CDR3 DNA is TGTGCCAGCAGTAGAGCGGGGGTCTCCCAAGAGACCCAGTACTTC.

The chain joins TRBV5-1 to TRBJ2-7, with 9 bases matching TRBD1. Per the germline V gene, CDR1 is SGHRS and CDR2 is YFSETQ. The CDR3 is 17 residues long. J lost 0 bases, V lost 0 bases, and 7 bases had no gene match. The CDR3 coding sequence is TGCGCCAGCAGCTTGGGCTCCGGGACAGGGATCTCCTACGAGCAGTACTTC. It is translated as CASSLGSGTGISYEQYF.

The chain recombines TRBV10-1 with TRBJ2-1; TRBD1 aligns across 7 bases. V lost 3 bases, J lost 7 bases, and 6 bases stayed unmatched. This CDR3 is 14 amino acids long. Germline CDR1 and CDR2: WNHNN and SYGVQD (reference sequence). CDR3: CASSEYRGGNEQFF. The CDR3 DNA reads as TGCGCCAGCAGTGAATACAGGGGCGGGAATGAGCAGTTCTTC.

This clonotype was found a few times. This sequence joins TRBV12-3 or TRBV12-4 and TRBJ1-2; D ambiguous. The CDR3 covers 15 residues. V lost 1 base and J lost 3, with 12 bases in between. The CDR3 DNA reads TGTGCCAGCAGTTTAGTGAAGGGCGCCTACTATGGCTACACCTTC. Residues: CASSLVKGAYYGYTF.

Ten or more counts support this clonotype. For the CDR3, the DNA is TGTGCCAGCAGCGGGACTAGCGGGGGGATAGCCAAAAACATTCAGTACTTC. Translated, it gives CASSGTSGGIAKNIQYF. V gene TRBV7-9 combines with J gene TRBJ2-4, with 15 nucleotides matching TRBD2. Germline lookup yields CDR1 SEHNR and CDR2 FQNEAQ (reference sequence). CDR3 length equals 17 residues. With 5 bases clipped from V and 0 bases from J, the junction kept 2 bases outside the gene matches.

In DNA form, the CDR3 reads TGTGCCAGCCGTTACGAGCAGTACTTC. It translates to CASRYEQYF. V and J are TRBV6-1 and TRBJ2-5; unclear D gene. The J call may be mistaken, given a closer DNA end match to TRBJ2-7. Germline V gene sequence: CDR1 MNHNS, CDR2 SASEGT. The CDR3 runs 9 residues.

This clonotype was recorded a few times. Sequence at one end of the junction differs from germline and may be a read error. The chain uses TRBV7-2 and TRBJ2-5; D not certain. Germline loops: CDR1 SGHTA, CDR2 FQGNSA. The CDR3 consists of 14 residues. CDR3 in DNA: TGTGCCAACAGCGCCGGGTCTCAATGGGAGACCCAGTACTTC. Residues: CANSAGSQWETQYF.

This chain links TRBV11-2 with TRBJ1-1; D is unresolved. Germline assignment: CDR1 SGHAT and CDR2 FQNNGV. This CDR3 spans 13 amino acids. V shed 7 bases and J shed 1 base, with 10 bases lying between them. This CDR3 is CASNDKPNTEAFF. CDR3 sequence (DNA): TGTGCCAGCAACGATAAGCCGAACACTGAAGCTTTCTTT.

The gene calls are TRBV29-1 and TRBJ2-7; 7 bases fit TRBD1. Germline V gives CDR1 SQVTM, CDR2 ANQGSEA. The CDR3 has 11 residues. J gave up 5 bases and V 2 bases, and 0 bases lay outside the gene matches. The CDR3 region is CSVETGDEQYF. CDR3 nucleotide sequence: TGCAGCGTTGAAACAGGGGACGAGCAGTACTTC.

The rearrangement uses TRBV6-1 and TRBJ2-1; D perhaps matches TRBD2 (6 bases). This CDR3 is 14 amino acids long. Trimming removed 6 bases at V and 6 bases at J, with 15 bases between. Germline V lookup: CDR1 MNHNS, CDR2 SASEGT. The CDR3 here is CASRQERGSNEQFF. The CDR3 coding sequence is TGTGCCAGCAGACAAGAACGGGGGAGCAATGAGCAGTTCTTC.

The chain recombines TRBV7-4 with TRBJ2-1, with 7 bases that match TRBD2. CDR3 length: 16 residues. CDR1 SGHVT and CDR2 SQSDAQ come from the germline V gene. Germline trimming cut 0 bases from V and 2 bases from J; bases unmatched to any gene: 4. The CDR3 DNA reads as TGTGCCAGCAGCTTAGCGCGGGGGTTCGCCTACAATGAGCAGTTCTTC. It translates to CASSLARGFAYNEQFF.

This clonotype was found a few times. This chain links TRBV29-1 with TRBJ2-7; TRBD2 is a possible D gene (5 bases). This CDR3 contains 11 residues. Between the trimmed V and J ends, which lost 6 bases and 1 base, there was a span of 7 bases. Germline values: CDR1 SQVTM, CDR2 ANQGSEA. The CDR3 nucleotides read TGCAGCGTACGGGGTTCCTACGAGCAGTACTTC. Translated: CSVRGSYEQYF.

This clonotype appeared a few times. The chain uses TRBV20-1 and TRBJ2-5; D not resolved. Germline assignment: CDR1 DFQATT and CDR2 SNEGSKA (reference sequence). This CDR3 is 12 amino acids long. Trimming took 3 bases from V and 4 from J, leaving 9 bases between them. CDR3 sequence reads: CSASLQRETQYF. CDR3 coding DNA: TGCAGTGCTAGCTTACAGCGAGAGACCCAGTACTTC.

This chain links TRBV3-1 with TRBJ2-5; TRBD2 matches at 8 bases. The junction had 10 bases not matched to a gene; V was cut back by 5 bases and J by 5 bases. Germline V gene lookup returns CDR1 LGHDT and CDR2 YNNKEL (reference sequence). This CDR3 has 15 amino acids. Here the CDR3 DNA reads TGTGCCAGCAGCATTATGCGGGGGGCCCAGGAGACCCAGTACTTC. Translation gives CASSIMRGAQETQYF.

This clonotype has only a few counts. The genes are TRBV12-3 or TRBV12-4 and TRBJ1-2; perhaps TRBD1 as D (5 bases). This CDR3 has 13 amino acids. V dropped 6 bases and J dropped 4 bases, with 12 bases sitting between them. The CDR3 loop is CASSPSGGYGYTF. CDR3 bases: TGTGCCAGCAGCCCTTCTGGGGGCTATGGCTACACCTTC.

The chain employs TRBV29-1 and TRBJ2-1, with TRBD2 matching 9 bases. J lost 7 bases, V lost 8 bases, and 12 bases had no gene match. The CDR3 consists of 14 residues. The germline V gene encodes CDR1 SQVTM and CDR2 ANQGSEA. CDR3 nucleotides: TGCAGCATTGGTCAGCGGGGGGTCGGGAATGAGCAGTTCTTC. Amino acid sequence: CSIGQRGVGNEQFF.

The chain recombines TRBV10-3 with TRBJ2-2; D gene uncertain. V shed 6 bases and J shed 4 bases, with 18 bases lying between them. In germline, CDR1 is ENHRY, CDR2 SYGVKD. The CDR3 consists of 16 residues. The CDR3 region has the DNA TGTGCCATCAGCCCCGGGTCCTCTTTCTCCACCGGGGAGCTGTTTTTT. Residues: CAISPGSSFSTGELFF.

Remarks on this clonotype: Sequence at one end of the junction differs from germline and may be a read error. The rearrangement uses TRBV4-1 and TRBJ2-5; 9 bases map to TRBD2. The CDR3 runs 14 residues. The germline CDR1 and CDR2 sequences are MGHRA and YSYEKL. The CDR3 region has the DNA TGCGCCAGCAGCCGTGCGGGGGGGCCGGAGACCCAGGACTTC. This encodes CASSRAGGPETQDF.

This chain joins TRBV9 and TRBJ1-3; maybe TRBD1 (5 bases). Per germline, CDR1 SGDLS and CDR2 YYNGEE. The CDR3 is 18 amino acids. Trimming removed 0 bases at V and 0 bases at J, with 16 bases between. CDR3 region: CASSVALGVLSSGNTIYF. The CDR3 DNA reads TGTGCCAGCAGCGTAGCCTTAGGGGTCCTCAGCTCTGGAAACACCATATATTTT.

This clonotype was observed a handful of times. CDR3 amino acids: CASSFPDSSNYGYTF. CDR3 DNA sequence: TGCGCCAGCAGCTTCCCGGACAGCTCTAACTATGGCTACACCTTC. V gene TRBV5-1 combines with J gene TRBJ1-2, with D tentatively TRBD1 (6 bases). CDR1 and CDR2 (germline): SGHRS, YFSETQ. Trimming shortened V by 2 bases and J by 0 bases, and 11 bases separated the two germline ends. The CDR3 has 15 residues.